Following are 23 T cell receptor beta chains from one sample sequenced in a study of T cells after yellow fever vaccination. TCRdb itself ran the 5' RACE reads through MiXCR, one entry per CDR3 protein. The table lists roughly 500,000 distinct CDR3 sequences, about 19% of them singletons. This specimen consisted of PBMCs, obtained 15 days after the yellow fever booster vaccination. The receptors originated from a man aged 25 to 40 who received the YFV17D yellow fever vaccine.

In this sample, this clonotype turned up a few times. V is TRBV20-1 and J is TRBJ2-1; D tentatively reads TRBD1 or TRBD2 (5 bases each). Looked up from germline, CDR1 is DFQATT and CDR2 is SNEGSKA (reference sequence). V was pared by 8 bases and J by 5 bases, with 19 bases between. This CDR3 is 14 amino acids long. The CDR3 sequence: CSWAPGTENNEQFF. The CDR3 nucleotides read TGCAGTTGGGCCCCTGGGACGGAGAACAATGAGCAGTTCTTC.

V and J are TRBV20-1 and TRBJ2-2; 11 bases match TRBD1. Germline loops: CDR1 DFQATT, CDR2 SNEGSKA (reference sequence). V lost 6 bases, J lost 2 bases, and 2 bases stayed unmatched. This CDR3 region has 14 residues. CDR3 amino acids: CSARTGGNTGELFF. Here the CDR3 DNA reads TGCAGTGCGCGGACAGGGGGCAACACCGGGGAGCTGTTTTTT.

CDR3: CALAGAPSYEQYF. Written as DNA, the CDR3 is TGTGCCCTAGCGGGAGCCCCCTCCTACGAGCAGTACTTC. The rearrangement uses TRBV28 and TRBJ2-7; TRBD2 matches at 10 bases. In germline, CDR1 is MDHEN, CDR2 SYDVKM. This CDR3 spans 13 amino acids. V lost 11 bases to trimming and J lost 0 bases; unmatched junction nucleotides: 4.

The CDR3 is CASTHGGDPEAFF. CDR3 sequence (DNA): TGTGCCAGCACCCACGGGGGGGACCCTGAAGCTTTCTTT. The chain carries TRBV6-6 and TRBJ1-1, with TRBD1 as a possible D gene (5 bases). The V end lost 7 bases, the J end lost 6 bases, and 15 bases lay between the germline ends. The CDR3 length is 13 residues. Germline V gives CDR1 MNHNY, CDR2 SVGAGI (reference sequence).

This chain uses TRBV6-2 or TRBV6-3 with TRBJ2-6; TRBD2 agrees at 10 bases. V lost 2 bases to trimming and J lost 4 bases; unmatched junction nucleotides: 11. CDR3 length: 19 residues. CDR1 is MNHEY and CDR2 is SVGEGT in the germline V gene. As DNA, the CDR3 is TGTGCCAGCAGTTACCCAAGCGGGAGGGCCTATACCGGGGCCAACGTCCTGACTTTC. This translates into CASSYPSGRAYTGANVLTF.

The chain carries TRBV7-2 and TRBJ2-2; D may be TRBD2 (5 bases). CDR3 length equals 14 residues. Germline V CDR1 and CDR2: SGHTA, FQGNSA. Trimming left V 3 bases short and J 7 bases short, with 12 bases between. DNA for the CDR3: TGTGCCAGCAGCTTGGCGGGTGGGATCGGGGAGCTGTTTTTT. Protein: CASSLAGGIGELFF.

The CDR3, as DNA: TGTGCCAGCAGCTTAGGAAACACCGCTTCGACCCAGTACTTC. It is translated as CASSLGNTASTQYF. V usage is TRBV7-6 and J usage is TRBJ2-5; unclear D gene. The length of the CDR3 is 14 residues. V lost 1 base and J lost 7, with 13 bases in between. Per germline, CDR1 SGHVS and CDR2 FNYEAQ.

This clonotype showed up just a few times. The CDR3: CSVEESRNRIAFF. DNA of the CDR3: TGCAGCGTTGAAGAAAGTAGAAACAGGATAGCTTTCTTT. This sequence joins TRBV29-1 and TRBJ1-1, with D possibly being TRBD1 (5 bases). This CDR3 has 13 amino acids. The germline V gene encodes CDR1 SQVTM and CDR2 ANQGSEA. With 0 bases removed from V and 10 bases from J, the gap between germline ends came to 15 bases.

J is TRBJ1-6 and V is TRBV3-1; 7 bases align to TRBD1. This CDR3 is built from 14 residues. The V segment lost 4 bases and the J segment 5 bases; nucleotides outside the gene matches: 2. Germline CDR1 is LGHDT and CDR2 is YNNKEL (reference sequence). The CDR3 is CASSRGTDNSPLHF. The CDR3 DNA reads TGTGCCAGCAGCCGGGGGACAGATAATTCACCCCTCCACTTT. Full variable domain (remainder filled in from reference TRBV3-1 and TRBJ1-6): DTAVSQTPKYLVTQMGNDKSIKCEQNLGHDTMYWYKQDSKKFLKIMFSYNNKELIINETVPNRFSPKSPDKAHLNLHINSLELGDSAVYFCASSRGTDNSPLHFGNGTRLTVT.

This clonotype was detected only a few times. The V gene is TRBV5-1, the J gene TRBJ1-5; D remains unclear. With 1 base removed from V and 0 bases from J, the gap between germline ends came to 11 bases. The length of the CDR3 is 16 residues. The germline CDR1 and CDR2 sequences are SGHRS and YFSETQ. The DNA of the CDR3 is TGCGCCAGCAGCTTGTCGGGAGCGGATAGCAATCAGCCCCAGCATTTT. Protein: CASSLSGADSNQPQHF.

CDR3 bases: TGCAGTGCTAGGGACAGGACTGGGGAGACCCAGTACTTC. Its protein product is CSARDRTGETQYF. V usage is TRBV20-1 and J usage is TRBJ2-5; 7 nucleotides line up with TRBD1. J was trimmed by 5 bases and V by 3 bases; bases with no gene match: 6. This CDR3 comprises 13 residues. The germline CDR1 and CDR2 sequences are DFQATT and SNEGSKA (reference sequence).

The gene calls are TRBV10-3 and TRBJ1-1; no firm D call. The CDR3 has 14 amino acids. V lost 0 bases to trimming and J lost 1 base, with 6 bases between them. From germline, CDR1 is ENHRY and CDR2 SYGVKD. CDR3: CAISESPGNTEAFF. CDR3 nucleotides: TGTGCCATCAGTGAGTCACCAGGGAACACTGAAGCTTTCTTT.

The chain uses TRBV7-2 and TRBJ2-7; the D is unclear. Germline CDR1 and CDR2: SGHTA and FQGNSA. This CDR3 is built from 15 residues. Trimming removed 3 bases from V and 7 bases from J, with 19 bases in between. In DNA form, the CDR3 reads TGTGCCAGCAGCTTTCAAGGCGCGGTCCTACGGGAGCAGTACTTC. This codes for CASSFQGAVLREQYF.

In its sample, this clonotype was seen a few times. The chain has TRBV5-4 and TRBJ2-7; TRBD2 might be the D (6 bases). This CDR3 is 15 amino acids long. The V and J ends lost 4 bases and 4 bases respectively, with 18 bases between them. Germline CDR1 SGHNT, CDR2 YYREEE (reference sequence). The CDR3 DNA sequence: TGTGCCAGCAGCGCGCGTGGGGGGAAGAGGTACGAGCAGTACTTC. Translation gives CASSARGGKRYEQYF. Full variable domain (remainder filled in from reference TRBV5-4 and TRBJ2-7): ETGVTQSPTHLIKTRGQQVTLRCSSQSGHNTVSWYQQALGQGPQFIFQYYREEENGRGNFPPRFSGLQFPNYSSELNVNALELDDSALYLCASSARGGKRYEQYFGPGTRLTVT.

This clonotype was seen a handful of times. CDR3 loop: CASSRGLAFNYEQYF. DNA for the CDR3: TGTGCCAGCAGCAGGGGACTAGCGTTTAACTACGAGCAGTACTTC. The chain has TRBV5-6 and TRBJ2-7, with 10 bases identical to TRBD2. CDR3 size: 15 residues. The germline CDR1 and CDR2 sequences are SGHDT and YYEEEE. V was clipped by 4 bases and J by 3 bases; unmatched bases: 7.

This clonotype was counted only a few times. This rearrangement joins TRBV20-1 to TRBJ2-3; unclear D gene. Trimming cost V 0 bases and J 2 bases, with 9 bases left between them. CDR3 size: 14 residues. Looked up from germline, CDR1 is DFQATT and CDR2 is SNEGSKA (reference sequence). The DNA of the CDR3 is TGCAGTGCTAGAGAGGCAGGATTCACAGATACGCAGTATTTT. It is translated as CSAREAGFTDTQYF.

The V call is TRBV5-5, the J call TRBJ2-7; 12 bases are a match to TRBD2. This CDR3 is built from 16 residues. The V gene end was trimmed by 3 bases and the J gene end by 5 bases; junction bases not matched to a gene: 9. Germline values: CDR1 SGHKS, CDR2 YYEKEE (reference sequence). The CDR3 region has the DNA TGTGCCAGCAGCTCGCCCCTAGCGGGAGGGGCTGACGAGCAGTACTTC. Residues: CASSSPLAGGADEQYF.

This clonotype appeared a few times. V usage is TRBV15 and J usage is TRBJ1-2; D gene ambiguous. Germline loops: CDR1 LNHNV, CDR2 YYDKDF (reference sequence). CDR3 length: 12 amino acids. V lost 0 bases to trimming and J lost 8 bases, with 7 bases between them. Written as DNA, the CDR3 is TGTGCCACCAGCAGAGATTCGGGCGGCTACACCTTC. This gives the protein CATSRDSGGYTF.

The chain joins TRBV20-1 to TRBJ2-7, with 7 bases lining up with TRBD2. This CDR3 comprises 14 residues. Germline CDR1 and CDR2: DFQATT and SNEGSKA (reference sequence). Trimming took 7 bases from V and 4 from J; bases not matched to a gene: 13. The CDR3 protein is CSVMDERGIYEQYF. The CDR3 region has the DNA TGCAGTGTTATGGATGAGCGGGGAATTTACGAGCAGTACTTC.

Here the CDR3 reads CASSLTSGSNPRTDTQYF. The CDR3 DNA sequence: TGTGCCAGCAGCCTCACTAGCGGGAGTAACCCTCGCACAGATACGCAGTATTTT. The chain uses TRBV11-2 and TRBJ2-3; TRBD2 agrees at 11 bases. CDR1 and CDR2 from the germline V gene are SGHAT and FQNNGV. The V segment lost 5 bases and the J segment 1 base; nucleotides outside the gene matches: 11. The CDR3 loop spans 18 amino acids.

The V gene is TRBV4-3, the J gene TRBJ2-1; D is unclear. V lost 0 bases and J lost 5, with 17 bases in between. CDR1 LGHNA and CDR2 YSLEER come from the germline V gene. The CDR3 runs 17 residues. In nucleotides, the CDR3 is TGCGCCAGCAGCCAAGACCGCGTAAGTTACTGGAACAATGAGCAGTTCTTC. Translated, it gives CASSQDRVSYWNNEQFF.

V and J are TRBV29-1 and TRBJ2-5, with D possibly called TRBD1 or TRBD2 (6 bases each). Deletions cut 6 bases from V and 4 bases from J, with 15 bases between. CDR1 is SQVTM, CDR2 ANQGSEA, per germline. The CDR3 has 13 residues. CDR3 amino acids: CSVALGGGETQYF. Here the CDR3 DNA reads TGCAGCGTGGCCCTCGGGGGCGGAGAGACCCAGTACTTC.

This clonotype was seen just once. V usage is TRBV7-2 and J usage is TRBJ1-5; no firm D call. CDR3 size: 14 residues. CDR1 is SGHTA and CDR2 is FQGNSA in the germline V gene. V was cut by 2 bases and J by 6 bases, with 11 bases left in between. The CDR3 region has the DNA TGTGCCAGCAGCTTAAGAGGGCTCGTTCAGCCCCAGCATTTT. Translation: CASSLRGLVQPQHF.